The rows below give T cell receptor beta chains drawn from one sample of a study of blood T cell repertoires in COVID-19. Data came from immunoSEQ multiplex PCR; TCRdb stores just in-frame clones and leaves some out. Of 350,000 to 400,000 clones in the sample, 91% were seen once. The sequenced sample consisted of PBMCs or T cells enriched from blood (not recorded which). Receptors originate from a woman aged 40 to 50 who had been exposed to COVID-19. Each CDR3 is given with its conserved first and last residue. Each record gives: V gene, J gene, clone size, D gene, CDR3 DNA, CDR3 protein. D genes are given only for firm matches. Clone size is stated in some rows and not others, as once, few, many or a class when expanded.

TRBV19	TRBJ1-1	.	.	TGTGCCAGTAGCCCGCAGGGTTGGACTGAAGCTTTCTTT	CASSPQGWTEAFF
TRBV29-1	TRBJ1-1	once	TRBD1	TGCAGCGTTCGGACAGGCTTAGACACTGAAGCTTTCTTT	CSVRTGLDTEAFF
TRBV11-3	TRBJ1-3	.	.	TGTGCCAGCAGCCTAAACCCCCCCCCTGGAAACACCATATATTTT	CASSLNPPPGNTIYF
TRBV7-8	TRBJ2-5	once	TRBD1	TGTGCCAGCAGCCTAGGACAGGGGTTAGGGGAGACCCAGTACTTC	CASSLGQGLGETQYF
TRBV6-2/TRBV6-3	TRBJ2-7	.	TRBD1	TGTGCCAGCAGCCGGGACAGGGGCCGGTTAGAGCAGTACTTC	CASSRDRGRLEQYF
TRBV19	TRBJ1-2	.	TRBD1	TGTGCCAGTACTAAGAATGACAGGGAATTTCTTGGCTACACCTTC	CASTKNDREFLGYTF
TRBV12-5	TRBJ2-7	.	.	TGTGCTAGTGGTTTAGGAGGGAGGAGCTCCTACGAGCAGTACTTC	CASGLGGRSSYEQYF
TRBV30	TRBJ1-2	.	.	TGTGCCTGGATATCGGGGAAGAGGGATGGCTACACCTTC	CAWISGKRDGYTF
TRBV27	TRBJ2-3	.	TRBD2	TGTGCCAGCAGTTGGGGGACTAGCGGGACAGATACGCAGTATTTT	CASSWGTSGTDTQYF
TRBV24-1	TRBJ1-6	.	.	TGTGCCACCAGTCGTAACAGAAATTATAATTCACCCCTCCACTTT	CATSRNRNYNSPLHF
TRBV11-3	TRBJ2-2	.	TRBD1	TGTGCCAGCAGCTCGCAAAGGGGGCTCAGGGACACCGGGGAGCTGTTTTTT	CASSSQRGLRDTGELFF
TRBV5-1	TRBJ1-1	.	.	TGCGCCAGCAGCTTGGCTCGCGGGGTCGGCACTGAAGCTTTCTTT	CASSLARGVGTEAFF
TRBV14	TRBJ2-6	few	.	TGTGCCAGCAGCCACAGGGTGACTGGGGCCAACGTCCTGACTTTC	CASSHRVTGANVLTF